The 25 T cell receptor beta chains listed next were all sequenced from one sample in a study of vaccination and CD4 T cells after COVID-19. Their target antigens are unknown. With the Oncomine TCR Beta short-read assay, DNA from cultured CD4+ T cells was sequenced. TCRdb re-derived calls from the PCR reads in MiXCR, one entry per CDR3 protein. Seen here are about 19,000 distinct CDR3 sequences, about 56% observed once, and the top ten hold around a sixth. As for treatment: approximately nine-day PBMC culture with coronavirus spike peptide pools or control peptides (ViraFEST assay). The sample in question was CD4+ T cells from blood, cultured in vitro, obtained before SARS-CoV-2 vaccination. The source is a human donor who had recovered from COVID-19.

The J gene is TRBJ2-5, the V gene TRBV11-2, with TRBD1 matching 10 bases. This CDR3 has 14 amino acids. Germline V lookup: CDR1 SGHAT, CDR2 FQNNGV. J gave up 9 bases and V 1 base, and 5 bases lay outside the gene matches. The CDR3 DNA reads as TGTGCCAGCAGCTTAGGGGGACAGGGGATACCCCAGTACTTC. Translation gives CASSLGGQGIPQYF.

This clonotype occurred a few times. J is TRBJ1-5 and V is TRBV6-8; D is perhaps TRBD1 (5 bases). CDR1 is MNHGY, CDR2 SAAAGT, per germline. The CDR3 loop spans 15 amino acids. Deletions cut 6 bases from V and 9 bases from J, with 21 bases between. CDR3 bases: TGTGCCAGCAGCCCAGGGACCGCCCTCCAAAGGCCCCAGCATTTT. Translated, it gives CASSPGTALQRPQHF.

The V gene is TRBV12-3 or TRBV12-4, the J gene TRBJ1-5; D uncertain. Trimming shortened V by 3 bases and J by 6 bases, and 21 bases separated the two germline ends. The CDR3 covers 17 residues. The CDR3 loop is CASSFESAGGYSQPQHF. The CDR3 coding sequence is TGTGCCAGCAGTTTTGAGTCGGCGGGTGGGTATAGTCAGCCCCAGCATTTT.

The chain recombines TRBV10-3 with TRBJ2-1, with 14 bases that match TRBD2. V lost 10 bases and J lost 10; bases outside the gene matches: 9. CDR1 and CDR2 (germline): ENHRY, SYGVKD. The CDR3 totals 14 residues. The CDR3 bases are TGTGCCACATCGGGACTAGCGGGAGCTAGGGAGCAGTTCTTC. Translated: CATSGLAGAREQFF.

This clonotype was observed a few times. The V call is TRBV5-1, the J call TRBJ2-5; D is perhaps TRBD1 or TRBD2 (6 bases each). Germline CDR1 SGHRS, CDR2 YFSETQ. This CDR3 is built from 15 residues. Trimming took 3 bases from V and 4 from J, leaving 16 bases between them. CDR3 DNA sequence: TGCGCCAGCAGCTCGGAGGGGTCGGGGGCAGAGACCCAGTACTTC. Amino acid sequence: CASSSEGSGAETQYF.

This chain uses TRBV5-4 with TRBJ1-2; 7 nucleotides agree with TRBD1. The length of the CDR3 is 14 residues. Germline V gives CDR1 SGHNT, CDR2 YYREEE (reference sequence). V trimming: 7 bases; J trimming: 8 bases; junction bases outside the gene matches: 14. Here the CDR3 reads CASRNLRQGGGYTF. The CDR3 nucleotides are TGTGCCAGCCGAAACCTAAGACAGGGAGGGGGCTACACCTTC.

This clonotype came up a few times. The CDR3 region has the DNA TGTGCCAGCAGCCCGACGTCAGTCAATGAGCAGTTCTTC. Translating gives CASSPTSVNEQFF. The gene calls are TRBV7-9 and TRBJ2-1; the D is unclear. The length of the CDR3 is 13 residues. Germline V lookup: CDR1 SEHNR, CDR2 FQNEAQ (reference sequence). V was pared by 5 bases and J by 6 bases, with 11 bases between.

J is TRBJ2-5 and V is TRBV7-2; D possibly corresponds to TRBD2 (6 bases). Germline lookup yields CDR1 SGHTA and CDR2 FQGNSA. The CDR3 extends over 14 amino acids. The V gene lost 8 bases and the J gene lost 4 bases, with 17 bases spanning the gap. CDR3 sequence: CASSPGGSGETQYF. In DNA, the CDR3 is TGTGCCAGCTCCCCTGGGGGTAGCGGAGAGACCCAGTACTTC.

The chain combines TRBV27 with TRBJ2-6, with D perhaps matching TRBD2 (6 bases). Trimming left V 6 bases short and J 2 bases short, with 11 bases between. CDR3 length equals 15 residues. The germline CDR1 and CDR2 sequences are MNHEY and SMNVEV (reference sequence). CDR3 nucleotide sequence: TGTGCCAGCAGACTTCGGACTACTGGGGCCAACGTCCTGACTTTC. It codes for CASRLRTTGANVLTF.

This clonotype came up a few times. This sequence joins TRBV10-3 and TRBJ2-7; 7 positions match TRBD2. This CDR3 is built from 17 residues. Germline-derived CDR1 and CDR2 are ENHRY and SYGVKD. J lost 5 bases, V lost 0 bases, and 13 bases had no gene match. The DNA of the CDR3 is TGTGCCATCAGTGAGTCTCGGGCAAGGACTAGGTGGAACGAGCAGTACTTC. Its protein product is CAISESRARTRWNEQYF.

CDR3 nucleotides: TGTGCCAGCAGAAGACCGGGACTAACAAGCACCGGGGAGCTGTTTTTT. Its translation: CASRRPGLTSTGELFF. This chain connects TRBV27 to TRBJ2-2; 7 bases align to TRBD2. The CDR3 spans 16 residues. Germline assignment: CDR1 MNHEY and CDR2 SMNVEV (reference sequence). Trimming removed 6 bases from V and 4 bases from J; junction bases left unmatched: 11.

This clonotype was seen a handful of times. The rearrangement links TRBV24-1 to TRBJ2-5; 7 bases map to TRBD1. J was trimmed by 7 bases and V by 3 bases; bases with no gene match: 10. The CDR3 sequence is 15 residues long. Germline lookup yields CDR1 KGHDR and CDR2 SFDVKD. CDR3 bases: TGTGCCACCAGTGATCCACGGCCGGGACAGACGACCCAGTACTTC. Its translation is CATSDPRPGQTTQYF.

This chain links TRBV5-4 with TRBJ1-2; 8 bases align to TRBD1. V was pared by 3 bases and J by 2 bases, with 3 bases of the junction left unmatched. CDR1 is SGHNT, CDR2 YYREEE, per germline (reference sequence). The CDR3 has 14 amino acids. In nucleotides, the CDR3 is TGTGCCAGCAGCTCAAGACAGGGGAACTATGGCTACACCTTC. Protein: CASSSRQGNYGYTF.

The genes are TRBV23-1 and TRBJ1-2; D is perhaps TRBD1 (6 bases). TRBV23-1 is placed among ORFs of uncertain function. CDR3 length: 12 residues. Trimming took off 11 bases at V and 6 bases at J, with 16 bases between the two ends. CDR3 residues: CARGVEGDGYTF. The CDR3 DNA reads as TGCGCCCGGGGGGTAGAGGGGGATGGCTACACCTTC.

This clonotype was counted between two and nine times. The rearrangement links TRBV4-1 to TRBJ1-6; D call uncertain. The germline V gene has CDR1 MGHRA and CDR2 YSYEKL. The V end was cut by 4 bases, the J end by 8 bases, with 15 bases between. This CDR3 spans 15 amino acids. DNA for the CDR3: TGCGCCAGCAGCCTAGGCAGGTTTGGGGATTCACCCCTCCACTTT. Translated: CASSLGRFGDSPLHF.

V usage is TRBV28 and J usage is TRBJ2-3, with D uncertain. With 7 bases removed from V and 8 bases from J, the gap between germline ends came to 19 bases. CDR3 size: 14 residues. Germline V gives CDR1 MDHEN, CDR2 SYDVKM. This CDR3 is CASIRLRGFGTQYF. The DNA for the CDR3 is TGTGCCAGCATCAGACTCCGCGGATTCGGTACGCAGTATTTT.

This chain connects TRBV6-1 to TRBJ1-3; D ambiguous. The CDR3 is 19 residues long. The V and J ends lost 5 bases and 8 bases respectively, with 31 bases between them. Germline CDR1 MNHNS, CDR2 SASEGT. CDR3 protein: CASSSSSSLRIKLGDTIYF. CDR3 in DNA: TGTGCCAGCAGTAGCAGTTCATCGTTACGGATTAAACTCGGGGACACCATATATTTT.

This clonotype was counted only a few times. The rearrangement links TRBV7-2 to TRBJ1-2; D may be TRBD1 (5 bases). The CDR3 spans 13 residues. The germline gives CDR1 SGHTA, CDR2 FQGNSA. V lost 1 base to trimming and J lost 6 bases, with 9 bases between them. In DNA form, the CDR3 reads TGTGCCAGCAGCTTAGGCAGGGATAATGGCTACACCTTC. This codes for CASSLGRDNGYTF.

This clonotype came up a few times. CDR3 loop: CATSDDPGVNEQFF. The CDR3 DNA is TGTGCCACCAGTGATGACCCCGGGGTCAATGAGCAGTTCTTC. The chain is built from TRBV24-1 and TRBJ2-1; D is possibly TRBD2 (5 bases). V was cut by 3 bases and J by 6 bases, with 11 bases left in between. The CDR3 consists of 14 residues. CDR1 and CDR2 from the germline V gene are KGHDR and SFDVKD.

This clonotype came up a few times. The chain couples TRBV18 to TRBJ1-6; D is unresolved. This CDR3 has 16 amino acids. The germline gives CDR1 KGHSH, CDR2 LQKENI. The V and J ends lost 4 bases and 6 bases respectively, with 16 bases between them. CDR3 sequence: CASSLDQVDGNSPLHF. CDR3 coding DNA: TGTGCCAGCTCACTGGATCAGGTGGACGGTAATTCACCCCTCCACTTT.

The V call is TRBV6-5, the J call TRBJ1-2; TRBD1 agrees at 9 bases. CDR1 is MNHEY, CDR2 SVGAGI, per germline. The CDR3 contains 16 residues. Losses at the gene ends were 2 bases for V and 3 bases for J; bases not matched to a gene: 7. CDR3 in DNA: TGTGCCAGCAGTTACCCCTCCGGACAGGGGCACTATGGCTACACCTTC. This sequence encodes CASSYPSGQGHYGYTF.

V gene TRBV28 combines with J gene TRBJ1-2, with D unclear. The CDR3 contains 15 residues. Deletions cut 4 bases from V and 4 bases from J, with 16 bases between. The germline CDR1 and CDR2 sequences are MDHEN and SYDVKM. The CDR3 DNA reads TGTGCCAGCAGTTCCCTTTATAAGGCCTCCTATGGCTACACCTTC. As protein: CASSSLYKASYGYTF.

V usage is TRBV7-2 and J usage is TRBJ1-5; D is unclear. Germline CDR1 is SGHTA and CDR2 is FQGNSA. This CDR3 spans 15 amino acids. The ends were cut back, 2 bases at V and 4 bases at J, with 12 bases in the middle. DNA of the CDR3: TGTGCCAGCAGCTTAATTGGGGTGAGAAATCAGCCCCAGCATTTT. Its protein product is CASSLIGVRNQPQHF.

This clonotype was recorded a few times. The chain couples TRBV6-1 to TRBJ2-7, with 13 nucleotides matching TRBD2. Germline values: CDR1 MNHNS, CDR2 SASEGT. There are 16 residues in the CDR3. J gave up 7 bases and V 6 bases, and 12 bases lay outside the gene matches. CDR3: CASRGGLAGTLGEQYF. CDR3 nucleotides: TGTGCCAGCAGGGGGGGACTAGCGGGGACCCTTGGGGAGCAGTACTTC.

The J gene is TRBJ2-7, the V gene TRBV20-1; TRBD2 matches 13 bases. CDR1 and CDR2 from the germline V gene are DFQATT and SNEGSKA (reference sequence). This CDR3 spans 15 amino acids. The J segment lost 5 bases and the V segment lost 5 bases, leaving 9 bases of the junction unmatched. CDR3 amino acids: CSADQLAGGRDEQYF. DNA for the CDR3: TGCAGTGCTGACCAACTAGCGGGAGGGCGGGACGAGCAGTACTTC.